The present TCR beta chain was sequenced within a study of Ad26.COV2.S vaccination and SARS-CoV-2 variants. About the research overall: Enrollment placed the donor in the COV1001 Ad26.COV2.S trial arm. Whole-study findings and limits: The study found higher spike-specific TCR breadth in vaccine than placebo recipients. Participants given vaccine showed non-spike TCR breadth similar to that of placebo recipients.

Treatment denoted: roughly 18 received Ad26.COV2.S at low or high dose, single or two shots; several received placebo; per-sample allocation not given. Each sample was drawn 63 days after the first injection (of vaccine or placebo). This CDR3 has 12 amino acids. Trimming shortened V by 2 bases and J by 2 bases, and 4 bases separated the two germline ends. CDR1 and CDR2 (germline): MNHNS, SASEGT. This clone was detected only a few times. The antigen is not known. Produced via immunoSEQ multiplex PCR; TCRdb's table is partial and in-frame only. Here the sample spans 350,000 to 450,000 clones, 70% to 90% being singletons.

The chain is built from TRBV6-1 and TRBJ2-7; the D is unclear. The sequencing here drew on peripheral blood, taken in a trial of Ad26.COV2.S vaccine versus placebo. The sequence was obtained from a person aged 18-60 years who received the Ad26.COV2.S COVID-19 vaccine or a placebo. This CDR3 reads CASSERAYEQYF. CDR3 in DNA: TGTGCCAGCAGTGAAAGGGCCTACGAGCAGTACTTC.